The 17 T cell receptor beta chains below were found in one sample sequenced in a study of T cells after yellow fever vaccination. TCRdb fed the 5' RACE reads into MiXCR, producing one record per CDR3 protein. This sample carries about 340,000 distinct CDR3 sequences, 8.5% to 9% of them seen once, and the ten largest clones take over 15%. Source: PBMCs, taken on the day of the first yellow fever vaccination. These receptors were obtained from a man aged 18 to 30 who received the YFV17D yellow fever vaccine.

The sample holds a few counts of this clonotype. This rearrangement joins TRBV15 to TRBJ2-1, with D uncertain. Trimming left V 0 bases short and J 6 bases short, with 9 bases between. The CDR3 loop spans 14 amino acids. CDR1 and CDR2 (germline): LNHNV, YYDKDF (reference sequence). In DNA, the CDR3 is TGTGCCACCAGCAGAGATAACCCGAGCAATGAGCAGTTCTTC. Its translation: CATSRDNPSNEQFF. Filled out from reference TRBV15 and TRBJ2-1, the complete variable domain reads DAMVIQNPRYQVTQFGKPVTLSCSQTLNHNVMYWYQQKSSQAPKLLFHYYDKDFNNEADTPDNFQSRRPNTSFCFLDIRSPGLGDTAMYLCATSRDNPSNEQFFGPGTRLTVL.

The V gene is TRBV6-2 or TRBV6-3, the J gene TRBJ2-7; D gene ambiguous. Trimming removed 5 bases from V and 3 bases from J, with 11 bases in between. CDR1 is MNHEY, CDR2 SVGEGT, per germline. CDR3 length: 13 amino acids. The DNA for the CDR3 is TGTGCCAGCAGTCCCGGGTCCTACTACGAGCAGTACGTC. Residues: CASSPGSYYEQYV.

This clonotype was counted between two and nine times. V is TRBV12-3 or TRBV12-4 and J is TRBJ1-5; no firm D call. CDR3 length: 15 residues. V lost 3 bases, J lost 1 base, and 10 bases lay in between. Here the CDR3 DNA reads TGTGCCAGCAGTTTGGGATCCCGGAGCAATCAGCCCCAGCATTTT. Translation: CASSLGSRSNQPQHF.

This clonotype was seen only a few times. The V and J genes are TRBV5-1 and TRBJ2-7, with TRBD2 identical over 10 bases. The CDR3 runs 17 residues. V trimming: 4 bases; J trimming: 4 bases; junction bases outside the gene matches: 14. Germline CDR1 SGHRS, CDR2 YFSETQ. CDR3 sequence: CASSQGLAALTGYEQYF. DNA of the CDR3: TGCGCCAGCAGCCAAGGACTAGCGGCCCTAACCGGGTACGAGCAGTACTTC.

V is TRBV12-3 or TRBV12-4 and J is TRBJ2-5; no clear D. V shed 3 bases and J shed 5 bases, with 7 bases lying between them. This CDR3 comprises 12 residues. CDR3 sequence reads: CASSFSSETQYF. Here the CDR3 DNA reads TGTGCCAGCAGTTTTTCTTCGGAGACCCAGTACTTC.

This chain joins TRBV7-9 and TRBJ1-4, with D possibly being TRBD1 (6 bases). The CDR3 extends over 14 amino acids. The V end was cut by 2 bases, the J end by 8 bases, with 12 bases between. Germline CDR1 and CDR2: SEHNR and FQNEAQ (reference sequence). The chain's CDR3 is CASSLRRDTEKLFF. For the CDR3, the DNA is TGTGCCAGCAGCTTACGGCGGGACACCGAAAAACTGTTTTTT.

This clonotype was seen only a few times. This chain uses TRBV6-7 with TRBJ1-6, with TRBD1 matching 9 bases. TRBV6-7 is classed as an ORF, of uncertain function. Trimming removed 4 bases from V and 5 bases from J; junction bases left unmatched: 6. CDR3 size: 16 residues. CDR3 sequence reads: CASSWDRATDNSPLHF. As DNA, the CDR3 is TGTGCCAGCAGTTGGGACAGGGCGACCGATAATTCACCCCTCCACTTT.

The chain is built from TRBV7-8 and TRBJ1-5; TRBD1 is a possible D gene (6 bases). Germline CDR1 SGHVS, CDR2 FQNEAQ. The CDR3 covers 15 residues. V was cut by 3 bases and J by 3 bases, with 12 bases left in between. CDR3 protein: CASSLEGGNNQPQHF. CDR3 sequence (DNA): TGTGCCAGCAGCTTGGAGGGGGGTAACAATCAGCCCCAGCATTTT.

The rearrangement joins TRBV4-3 to TRBJ2-7; D is ambiguous. In germline, CDR1 is LGHNA, CDR2 YSLEER. This CDR3 has 15 amino acids. V was shortened by 1 base and J by 2 bases, with 12 bases between the two germline ends. CDR3 coding DNA: TGCGCCAGCAGCCAAGTGGACGGCAGTACCTACGAGCAGTACTTC. Translating gives CASSQVDGSTYEQYF.

This chain links TRBV12-3 or TRBV12-4 with TRBJ1-1, with a possible D match to TRBD1 (6 bases). CDR3 length: 18 residues. Trimming shortened V by 6 bases and J by 0 bases, and 23 bases separated the two germline ends. The CDR3 protein is CASSESYRVIFMNTEAFF. CDR3 DNA: TGTGCCAGCAGCGAAAGCTACAGGGTAATCTTCATGAACACTGAAGCTTTCTTT.

This chain uses TRBV7-9 with TRBJ2-3; no definite D call. Germline V gene data show CDR1 as SEHNR and CDR2 as FQNEAQ (reference sequence). Trimming left V 1 base short and J 5 bases short, with 19 bases between. This CDR3 contains 17 residues. In nucleotides, the CDR3 is TGTGCCAGCAGCTTAGTGGGCTTCGAAGCGAACGAAGATACGCAGTATTTT. Its translation is CASSLVGFEANEDTQYF. Variable domain in full (rest from reference TRBV7-9 and TRBJ2-3): DTGVSQNPRHKITKRGQNVTFRCDPISEHNRLYWYRQTLGQGPEFLTYFQNEAQLEKSRLLSDRFSAERPKGSFSTLEIQRTEQGDSAMYLCASSLVGFEANEDTQYFGPGTRLTVL.

This clonotype was picked up a small number of times. The V and J genes are TRBV4-1 and TRBJ1-6; D remains ambiguous. The germline gives CDR1 MGHRA, CDR2 YSYEKL. The CDR3 totals 13 residues. V gave up 2 bases and J gave up 7 bases, with 6 bases separating them. This CDR3 reads CASSQPPNSPLHF. CDR3 in DNA: TGCGCCAGCAGCCAACCCCCCAATTCACCCCTCCACTTT.

The CDR3 DNA reads as TGTGCCAGTAGTATAGATTCGGGGTCCTACAATGAGCAGTTCTTC. Translation gives CASSIDSGSYNEQFF. The chain links TRBV19 to TRBJ2-1, with D possibly TRBD2 on 5 matching bases. In germline, CDR1 is LNHDA, CDR2 SQIVND (reference sequence). The V end lost 0 bases, the J end lost 1 base, and 7 bases lay between the germline ends. The CDR3 is 15 residues long.

This clonotype was counted at least ten times. The chain couples TRBV7-6 to TRBJ1-1; D not resolved. This CDR3 region has 13 residues. Between the trimmed V and J ends, which lost 5 bases and 1 base, there was a span of 8 bases. From germline, CDR1 is SGHVS and CDR2 FNYEAQ. The CDR3 coding sequence is TGTGCCAGCAGCGTCGACGGGAACACTGAAGCTTTCTTT. It yields the protein CASSVDGNTEAFF.

There are a few counts of this clonotype. This chain links TRBV2 with TRBJ1-1; D ambiguous. V was cut by 3 bases and J by 1 base, with 9 bases left in between. The CDR3 runs to 14 residues. From germline, CDR1 is SNHLY and CDR2 FYNNEI. The CDR3 protein is CASSDRNRNTEAFF. The DNA for the CDR3 is TGTGCCAGCAGTGACAGGAACAGGAACACTGAAGCTTTCTTT.

This clonotype has ten or more counts. The chain has TRBV7-2 and TRBJ2-1; perhaps TRBD2 as D (6 bases). CDR1 is SGHTA, CDR2 FQGNSA, per germline. The ends were cut back, 5 bases at V and 6 bases at J, with 11 bases in the middle. The CDR3 sequence is 13 residues long. This CDR3 is CASSPTRFNEQFF. DNA for the CDR3: TGTGCCAGCAGCCCGACTAGGTTCAATGAGCAGTTCTTC.

This clonotype has a count of ten or more. The genes are TRBV3-1 and TRBJ2-2, with a weak D call TRBD2 (5 bases). Trimming left V 0 bases short and J 5 bases short, with 7 bases between. The CDR3 sequence is 14 residues long. Germline-derived CDR1 and CDR2 are LGHDT and YNNKEL (reference sequence). CDR3: CASSQEGRTGELFF. For the CDR3, the DNA is TGTGCCAGCAGCCAAGAAGGGAGAACCGGGGAGCTGTTTTTT.